These 14 T cell receptor beta chains were sequenced from one sample in a study of T cells after yellow fever vaccination. TCRdb reanalysed the 5' RACE reads using MiXCR and keeps one entry per CDR3 protein. The sample lists fewer than 450,000 distinct CDR3 sequences; more than 9% were seen once. This material consisted of PBMCs, taken on the day of the first yellow fever vaccination. The receptors come from a man aged 18 to 30 who received the YFV17D yellow fever vaccine.

This clonotype turned up a few times. The chain joins TRBV12-3 or TRBV12-4 to TRBJ1-2; D is ambiguous. There are 13 residues in the CDR3. Trimming removed 3 bases at V and 1 base at J, with 6 bases between. CDR3 loop: CASSFPNNYGYTF. The DNA for the CDR3 is TGTGCCAGCAGTTTCCCGAATAACTATGGCTACACCTTC.

V gene TRBV20-1 combines with J gene TRBJ2-3, with D tentatively TRBD2 (6 bases). V shed 3 bases and J shed 2 bases, with 18 bases lying between them. CDR1 is DFQATT and CDR2 is SNEGSKA in the germline V gene (reference sequence). The CDR3 spans 16 residues. The CDR3 DNA reads as TGCAGTGCTAGCCTGGGACTCCAAACTTTCACAGATACGCAGTATTTT. Residues: CSASLGLQTFTDTQYF.

This rearrangement joins TRBV7-6 to TRBJ2-7; TRBD1 agrees at 10 bases. The germline V gene encodes CDR1 SGHVS and CDR2 FNYEAQ. The CDR3 spans 15 residues. Trimming took 5 bases from V and 5 from J; bases not matched to a gene: 9. Here the CDR3 DNA reads TGTGCCAGCAGCCGGACAGGGGGACGGCGCGACGAGCAGTACTTC. Its translation: CASSRTGGRRDEQYF.

For this clonotype: The conserved final phenylalanine or tryptophan is absent from the CDR3, which likely points to a read error. The V gene is TRBV5-1, the J gene TRBJ2-5; 11 bases agree with TRBD2. The length of the CDR3 is 14 residues. Looked up from germline, CDR1 is SGHRS and CDR2 is YFSETQ. V was pared by 7 bases and J by 5 bases, with 7 bases of the junction left unmatched. Written as DNA, the CDR3 is TGCGCCAGCGGCGGACTAGCGGGTACCGAGACCCAGTACATC. It is translated as CASGGLAGTETQYI.

This clonotype was recorded a few times. Compared with germline, one end of the junction differs, possibly owing to a read error. The chain employs TRBV6-5 and TRBJ2-7, with D possibly being TRBD1 or TRBD2 (6 bases each). The CDR3 extends over 15 amino acids. The germline gives CDR1 MNHEY, CDR2 SVGAGI. The CDR3 DNA is TGTGCCAGCAGTTACTCCCCCCTGGCTGCTCCAGGGGAGGTCTTC. Amino acids: CASSYSPLAAPGEVF.

This chain joins TRBV9 and TRBJ2-3; D is possibly TRBD1 or TRBD2 (5 bases each). Germline loops: CDR1 SGDLS, CDR2 YYNGEE. The CDR3 runs to 16 residues. V was shortened by 6 bases and J by 2 bases, with 19 bases between the two germline ends. The CDR3 sequence is CASTAFGTSNTDTQYF. DNA for the CDR3: TGTGCCAGCACGGCCTTCGGGACCTCGAACACAGATACGCAGTATTTT.

In this sample, this clonotype turned up many times. The genes are TRBV2 and TRBJ1-3; 10 bases agree with TRBD1. Germline V CDR1 and CDR2: SNHLY, FYNNEI. Losses at the gene ends were 11 bases for V and 2 bases for J; bases not matched to a gene: 9. The CDR3 contains 15 residues. The CDR3 DNA reads TGTGCCGGACGAGCCGGGACAGGGGCTGGAAACACCATATATTTT. It yields the protein CAGRAGTGAGNTIYF.

This clonotype was detected only a few times. This chain uses TRBV28 with TRBJ2-1; D not resolved. This CDR3 spans 17 amino acids. V dropped 2 bases and J dropped 6 bases, with 20 bases sitting between them. In germline, CDR1 is MDHEN, CDR2 SYDVKM. The CDR3 region has the DNA TGTGCCAGCAGTTTACCCAAGTCATTTACCTGGAGCAATGAGCAGTTCTTC. This encodes CASSLPKSFTWSNEQFF.

Only a few counts were recorded for this clonotype. The V and J genes are TRBV5-1 and TRBJ2-7; D might be TRBD1 (5 bases). V lost 4 bases to trimming and J lost 3 bases, with 14 bases between them. CDR1 SGHRS and CDR2 YFSETQ come from the germline V gene. The CDR3 totals 14 residues. DNA of the CDR3: TGCGCCAGCAGCCCGTCGTTCGGACACTACGAGCAGTACTTC. Translation gives CASSPSFGHYEQYF.

The gene calls are TRBV7-8 and TRBJ1-1, with unresolved D. CDR1 is SGHVS and CDR2 is FQNEAQ in the germline V gene. Trimming took 0 bases from V and 3 from J, leaving 5 bases between them. This CDR3 has 13 residues. Here the CDR3 DNA reads TGTGCCAGCAGCTTAGCGGTATACACTGAAGCTTTCTTT. Translated: CASSLAVYTEAFF.

There are a few counts of this clonotype. The DNA for the CDR3 is TGTGCCAGCAGTATTGGGGCAGGGCCAGAGACCCAGTACTTC. Its translation: CASSIGAGPETQYF. The genes are TRBV12-3 or TRBV12-4 and TRBJ2-5; D may be TRBD1 (5 bases). The V gene lost 5 bases and the J gene lost 4 bases, with 14 bases spanning the gap. This CDR3 comprises 14 residues.

The chain uses TRBV7-2 and TRBJ2-2, with D hard to call. CDR1 SGHTA and CDR2 FQGNSA come from the germline V gene. The length of the CDR3 is 14 residues. V lost 1 base to trimming and J lost 5 bases, with 8 bases between them. Here the CDR3 reads CASSLGILTGELFF. CDR3 coding DNA: TGTGCCAGCAGCTTAGGGATTTTAACCGGGGAGCTGTTTTTT.

This CDR3 is CASSLVSGGQETQYF. DNA of the CDR3: TGTGCCAGCAGCTTAGTTAGCGGGGGACAAGAGACCCAGTACTTC. V is TRBV7-7 and J is TRBJ2-5, with 9 bases fitting TRBD2. J was trimmed by 2 bases and V by 1 base; bases with no gene match: 2. The CDR3 runs to 15 residues. CDR1 and CDR2 from the germline V gene are SSHAT and FNYEAQ (reference sequence).

CDR3 amino acids: CASVLGRQETQYF. CDR3 bases: TGTGCCAGCGTATTGGGCCGGCAAGAGACCCAGTACTTC. The genes are TRBV9 and TRBJ2-5; D uncertain. V lost 7 bases and J 2 bases, leaving 12 bases between the germline ends. CDR3 length: 13 residues. Germline-derived CDR1 and CDR2 are SGDLS and YYNGEE.